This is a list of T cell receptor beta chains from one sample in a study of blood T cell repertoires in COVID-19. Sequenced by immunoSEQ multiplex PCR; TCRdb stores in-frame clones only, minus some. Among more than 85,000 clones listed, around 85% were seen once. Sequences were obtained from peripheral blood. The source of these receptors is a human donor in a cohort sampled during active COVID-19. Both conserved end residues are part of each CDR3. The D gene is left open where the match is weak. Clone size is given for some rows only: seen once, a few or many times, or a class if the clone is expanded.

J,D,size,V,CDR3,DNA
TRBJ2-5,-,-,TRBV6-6,CASSNTGQLQETQYF,TGTGCCAGCAGCAATACTGGACAGCTCCAAGAGACCCAGTACTTC
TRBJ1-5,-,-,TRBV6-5,CASRSSNQPQHF,TGTGCCAGCAGGAGTAGCAATCAGCCCCAGCATTTT
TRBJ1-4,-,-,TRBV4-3,CASSPRDTLNEKLFF,TGCGCCAGCAGCCCCAGGGACACCCTTAATGAAAAACTGTTTTTT
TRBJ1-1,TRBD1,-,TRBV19,CASARDRVDGTEAFF,TGTGCCAGTGCCCGGGACAGGGTAGATGGCACTGAAGCTTTCTTT
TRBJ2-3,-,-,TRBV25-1,CASSENRGWSTDTQYF,TGTGCCAGCAGTGAAAATAGGGGGTGGAGCACAGATACGCAGTATTTT
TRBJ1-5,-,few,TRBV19,CATNLGAEQPQHF,TGTGCCACCAATCTGGGGGCGGAACAGCCCCAGCATTTT
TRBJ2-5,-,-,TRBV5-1,CATDLVGHQGRETQYF,TGCGCCACCGATCTCGTTGGACACCAGGGAAGAGAGACCCAGTACTTC
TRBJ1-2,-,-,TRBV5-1,CASSWERGNYGYTF,TGCGCCAGCAGCTGGGAAAGGGGGAACTATGGCTACACCTTC
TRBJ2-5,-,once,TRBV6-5,CASGGRNQETQYF,TGTGCCAGCGGCGGGCGGAACCAAGAGACCCAGTACTTC
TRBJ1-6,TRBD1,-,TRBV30,CAWRTQGAWDSPLHF,TGTGCCTGGAGAACTCAGGGGGCTTGGGATTCACCCCTCCACTTT
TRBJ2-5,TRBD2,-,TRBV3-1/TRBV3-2,CASSQARVAGETQYF,TGTGCCAGCAGCCAAGCCCGGGTAGCGGGAGAGACCCAGTACTTC
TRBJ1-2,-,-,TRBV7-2,CASTLLTGANYGYTF,TGTGCCAGCACCCTTTTGACAGGAGCTAACTATGGCTACACCTTC
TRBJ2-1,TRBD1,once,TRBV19,CASNTGTASYNEQFF,TGTGCCAGTAATACCGGGACAGCATCCTACAATGAGCAGTTCTTC
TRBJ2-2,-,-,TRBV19,CASSIEGQNTGELFF,TGTGCCAGTAGTATAGAGGGACAGAACACCGGGGAGCTGTTTTTT
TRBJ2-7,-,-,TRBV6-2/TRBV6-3,CASSRVAEQYF,TGTGCCAGCAGTCGTGTGGCAGAGCAGTACTTC
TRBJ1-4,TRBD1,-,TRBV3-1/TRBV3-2,CASSPRQGALREKLFF,TGTGCCAGCAGCCCTCGACAGGGGGCGCTTCGGGAAAAACTGTTTTTT
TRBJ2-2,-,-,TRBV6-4,CASSENTGNTGELFF,TGTGCCAGCAGCGAGAATACAGGAAACACCGGGGAGCTGTTTTTT
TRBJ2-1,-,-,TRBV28,CASSLGESSYNEQFF,TGTGCCAGCAGTTTAGGGGAGAGCTCCTACAATGAGCAGTTCTTC
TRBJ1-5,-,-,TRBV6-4,CASSGGLNQPQHF,TGTGCCAGCAGTGGTGGGCTTAATCAGCCCCAGCATTTT
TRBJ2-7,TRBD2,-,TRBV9,CASSEAGGPAYEQYF,TGTGCCAGCAGCGAAGCGGGGGGGCCCGCCTACGAGCAGTACTTC
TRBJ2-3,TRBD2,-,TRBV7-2,CASSLNSGGGRMGTQYF,TGTGCCAGCAGCTTAAATAGCGGGGGCGGAAGGATGGGAACGCAGTATTTT
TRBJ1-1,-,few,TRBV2,CACVGARNTEAFF,TGTGCCTGTGTGGGGGCCAGGAACACTGAAGCTTTCTTT
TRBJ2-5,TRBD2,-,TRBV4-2,CASSSLTSGQETQYF,TGTGCCAGCAGCTCCCTAACTAGCGGCCAAGAGACCCAGTACTTC
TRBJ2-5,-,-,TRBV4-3,CASSQEHMTAGRETQYF,TGCGCCAGCAGCCAAGAACACATGACCGCGGGGCGGGAGACCCAGTACTTC
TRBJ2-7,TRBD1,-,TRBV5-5,CASSMGQGRYEQYF,TGTGCCAGCAGCATGGGACAGGGCCGCTACGAGCAGTACTTC
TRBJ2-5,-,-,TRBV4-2,CASSQEPQWGRETQYF,TGTGCCAGCAGCCAAGAGCCTCAGTGGGGGCGGGAGACCCAGTACTTC
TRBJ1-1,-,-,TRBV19,CASSIRGTEAFF,TGTGCCAGTAGTATACGGGGCACTGAAGCTTTCTTT
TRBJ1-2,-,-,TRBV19,CASSISGGLNYGYTF,TGTGCCAGTAGTATAAGCGGGGGGCTTAACTATGGCTACACCTTC
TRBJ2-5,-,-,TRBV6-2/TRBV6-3,CASSKQGSVQTQYF,TGTGCCAGCAGCAAACAGGGTTCGGTCCAGACCCAGTACTTC
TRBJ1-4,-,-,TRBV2,CASSPLGGVNEKLFF,TGTGCCAGCAGTCCCCTGGGGGGGGTTAATGAAAAACTGTTTTTT
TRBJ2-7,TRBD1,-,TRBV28,CASRGQGFTYEQYF,TGTGCCAGCAGGGGACAGGGGTTCACCTACGAGCAGTACTTC
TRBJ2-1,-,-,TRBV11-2,CASSLGQNNEQFF,TGTGCCAGCAGCTTAGGCCAGAACAATGAGCAGTTCTTC
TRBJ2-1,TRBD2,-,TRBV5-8,CASSLGTSANEQFF,TGTGCCAGCAGCTTGGGGACTAGCGCTAATGAGCAGTTCTTC
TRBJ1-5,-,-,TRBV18,CASSRGGNQPQHF,TGTGCCAGCTCACGGGGAGGGAATCAGCCCCAGCATTTT
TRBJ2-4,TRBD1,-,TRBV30,CAWRVDRGRTIQYF,TGTGCCTGGAGGGTCGACAGGGGGCGCACCATTCAGTACTTC
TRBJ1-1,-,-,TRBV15,CATSRASDSTEAFF,TGTGCCACCAGCAGAGCCAGCGATAGCACTGAAGCTTTCTTT
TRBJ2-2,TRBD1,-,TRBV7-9,CASSPKQGARTGELFF,TGTGCCAGCAGCCCAAAACAGGGGGCGCGCACCGGGGAGCTGTTTTTT
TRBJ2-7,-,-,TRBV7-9,CASSFGPREQYF,TGTGCCAGCAGCTTCGGTCCGAGGGAGCAGTACTTC
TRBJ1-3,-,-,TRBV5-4,CASSLGRAGNTIYF,TGTGCCAGCAGCTTGGGCAGGGCTGGAAACACCATATATTTT
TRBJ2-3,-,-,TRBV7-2,CASSAQGTDTQYF,TGTGCCAGCAGCGCACAGGGCACAGATACGCAGTATTTT
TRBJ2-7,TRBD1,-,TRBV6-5,CASRGQGGSYEQYF,TGTGCCAGCCGGGGACAGGGAGGGTCCTACGAGCAGTACTTC